These T cell receptor beta chains were read from a single sample in a study of CD8+ T cells in alopecia areata. Method: immunoSEQ multiplex PCR; TCRdb's copy keeps in-frame clones and lacks some. The sample lists 6,500 to 10,000 clones, about three fifths seen once, with roughly 13% in the top ten. Sample: skin, taken at week 0. The receptors were sampled from a human donor with alopecia areata. The CDR3 runs from the conserved cysteine through the conserved F or W. A D gene is named only where the DNA matches it firmly. The size field is filled for only some rows; it gives once, few, many or a size class.

TRBV18	-	-	TRBJ2-2	TGTGCCAGCTCACCTGGACAGAACACCGGGGAGCTGTTTTTT	CASSPGQNTGELFF
TRBV29-1	TRBD2	-	TRBJ2-1	TGCAGCGTGGCCGGACTAGGGGATGTCTACAATGAGCAGTTCTTC	CSVAGLGDVYNEQFF
TRBV29-1	-	few	TRBJ2-5	TGCAGCGGCCTGTCCGGGCAAGAGACCCAGTACTTC	CSGLSGQETQYF
TRBV7-2	TRBD1	few	TRBJ2-1	TGTGCCAGCAACCCCCCCCTGGGACAGGGGGGGTATGAGCAGTTCTTC	CASNPPLGQGGYEQFF
TRBV7-8	-	few	TRBJ2-7	TGTGCCAGCAGCTTAGACCTCGCGACGAAGGGACATCTCTCCTACGAGCAGTACTTC	CASSLDLATKGHLSYEQYF
TRBV29-1	-	few	TRBJ2-3	TGCAGCGTCGAGGGGAGCACAGATACGCAGTATTTT	CSVEGSTDTQYF
TRBV6-6	TRBD1	-	TRBJ1-2	TGTGCCAGCAAGGGGGCAAAAGGAGGCGACTATGGCTACACCTTC	CASKGAKGGDYGYTF
TRBV7-9	-	-	TRBJ2-1	TGTGCCAGCAGCGGGGCACGGCAAGATGAGCAGTTCTTC	CASSGARQDEQFF
TRBV6-6	TRBD1	-	TRBJ1-5	TGTGCCAGCAGTTCGGAAGGGGGCACCACAATACCCCGGCATTTT	CASSSEGGTTIPRHF
TRBV14	-	-	TRBJ2-3	TGTGCCAGCAGCTGGACCAGGAGGGCGGTGGGCACAGATACGCAGTATTTT	CASSWTRRAVGTDTQYF
TRBV27	-	-	TRBJ2-6	TGTGCCAGCAGTTTCCTGAGTTACTCTGGGGCCAACGTCCCGACTTTC	CASSFLSYSGANVPTF
TRBV2	-	-	TRBJ2-7	TGTGCCAGCAGTGATAAGGGAAACTCCTACGAGCAGTACTTC	CASSDKGNSYEQYF
TRBV25-1	-	-	TRBJ1-5	TGTGCCAGCAGCCCTCGGAGAAAGGGAAGGGTAAGCAATCAGCCCCAGCATTTT	CASSPRRKGRVSNQPQHF
TRBV27	-	once	TRBJ1-4	TGTGCCAGCAGTCAAATGGGAGGCTCCAATGAAAAACTGTTTTTT	CASSQMGGSNEKLFF
TRBV28	TRBD1	-	TRBJ2-1	TGTGCCAGCAGTTACAGGGGCAATGAGCAGTTCTTC	CASSYRGNEQFF
TRBV7-8	TRBD2	-	TRBJ2-3	TGTGCCAGCAGCTTAAGTCGGTTGCCTAGCGGGAGAAGGGGCACAGATACGCAGTATTTT	CASSLSRLPSGRRGTDTQYF
TRBV4-1	-	-	TRBJ2-1	TGCGCCAGCAGCTTCCGGACTGAGAACAATGAGCAGTTCTTC	CASSFRTENNEQFF
TRBV4-3	-	-	TRBJ2-3	TGCGCCAGCAGCCAGGGGGCTACCACAGATACGCAGTATTTT	CASSQGATTDTQYF
TRBV7-9	-	-	TRBJ2-3	TGTGCCAGCAGCTACGCAGGTAGTGCGCAGTATTTT	CASSYAGSAQYF
TRBV4-1	-	-	TRBJ2-7	TGCGCCAGCAGCCCTGGACCTGGGGGCTACGAGCAGTACTTC	CASSPGPGGYEQYF
TRBV5-4	-	medium-sized	TRBJ1-1	TGTGCCAGCACCCCCGGGGCCAGGAACACTGAAGCTTTCTTT	CASTPGARNTEAFF
TRBV7-9	-	-	TRBJ2-7	TGTGCCAGCAGCTTAGTCGGGGTCGACGAGCAGTACTTC	CASSLVGVDEQYF
TRBV9	-	-	TRBJ2-1	TGTGCCAGCTACAAATGGTACTTCTCCTACAATGAGCAGTTCTTC	CASYKWYFSYNEQFF
TRBV9	TRBD1	-	TRBJ2-5	TGTGCCAGCAGCGTAGGGACAGGGATTTCGGAGACCCAGTACTTC	CASSVGTGISETQYF
TRBV25-1	TRBD1	-	TRBJ2-7	TGTGCCAGCAGTGGCCGGGACAGGGTGTACGAGCAGTACTTC	CASSGRDRVYEQYF
TRBV7-2	-	medium-sized	TRBJ2-7	TGTGCCAGCAGCTTAGTAAGGCTGAGCTCCTACGAGCAGTACTTC	CASSLVRLSSYEQYF
TRBV7-2	TRBD2	-	TRBJ2-2	TGTGCCAGCAGCTTAACTAGCGGGTCAAGCACCGGGGAGCTGTTTTTT	CASSLTSGSSTGELFF
TRBV7-3	-	-	TRBJ2-5	TGTGCCAGCAGTTCATATACTGAAGGGACCCAGTACTTC	CASSSYTEGTQYF
TRBV9	-	-	TRBJ2-1	TGTGCCAGCAGCCCCCCCTCCCTGACTTTGTACAATGAGCAGTTCTTC	CASSPPSLTLYNEQFF
TRBV20-1	-	-	TRBJ2-3	TGCAGTGCTAGGTCCTTGGATACGCAGTATTTT	CSARSLDTQYF
TRBV27	-	few	TRBJ2-7	TGTGCCAGCAGCGTCGCCTACGAGCAGTACTTC	CASSVAYEQYF
TRBV6-6	TRBD2	-	TRBJ2-5	TGTGCCAGCAGTTACTCGGGAGGGGCAGAGACCCAGTACTTC	CASSYSGGAETQYF
TRBV7-8	TRBD1	-	TRBJ1-5	TGTGCCAGCAGCTCAGACAGGGGTTTCAATCAGCCCCAGCATTTT	CASSSDRGFNQPQHF
TRBV2	-	medium-sized	TRBJ1-2	TGTGCCACCCTGCTACGGGGGGGCTATGGCTACACCTTC	CATLLRGGYGYTF
TRBV10-3	-	-	TRBJ2-7	TGTGCCACTAGTAACCCTCCCTACGAGCAGTACTTC	CATSNPPYEQYF
TRBV19	TRBD1	-	TRBJ1-5	TGTGCCAGTAGTGTTGGGGACAGGGGGTATCAGCCCCAGCATTTT	CASSVGDRGYQPQHF
TRBV27	-	-	TRBJ2-7	TGTGCCAGCAGTTCGGGCCCCACCTACTACGAGCAGTACTTC	CASSSGPTYYEQYF
TRBV7-9	TRBD2	-	TRBJ2-5	TGTGCCAGCACCCTAATCCCCGGGCGGGAGGGCGGCGAGACCCAGTACTTC	CASTLIPGREGGETQYF